This T cell receptor (beta chain) emerged from a study of cytomegalovirus exposure and HLA in healthy donors (dated by TCRdb to the late 2010s). About the study as a whole: In an earlier analysis of 587 of the donors, 276 Gb of sequence data and 90 million to 120 million unique TCR beta sequences from roughly 200 million T cells were reported. Donor age, sex, ethnicity and CMV serostatus were compiled alongside the repertoire data. HLA typing included class I and class II loci at four-digit resolution. Among roughly 370 genotyped donors of the cohort, an average of around 240,000 unique TCR beta nucleotide sequences were sequenced per donor, roughly 20% of them non-productive. The later analysis used no new phenotypic data to find candidate immune exposures, relying instead on TCR beta sequences and their occurrence across donors. To study patterns of TCR occurrence, a later analysis re-analyzed previously published TCR beta repertoires from 700 or so donors and added high-resolution HLA genotyping. Of the roughly 400 genotyped donors, approximately 83% fell in the genetic ancestry cluster associated with self-reported Caucasian donors. The study aimed to test whether cataloging public T cell receptors could reveal signatures of past pathogen exposure. Roughly 5 DR-DQ haplotypes were handled as single units for association and clustering because linkage in the cohort was strong. Typing coverage varied by locus: about 629-630 donors for A, B, C, DRB1 and DQB1; about 520 for DQA1; more than 600 for DPA1; approximately 470 for DPB1. In a later genetic analysis, genome-wide SNP genotypes for about three fifths of the roughly 670 donors were used, and that subset was treated as a discovery cohort. The study used immunosequencing to profile the T cell repertoires of approximately 640 subjects and linked those repertoires to cytomegalovirus serostatus. Every discovery cohort repertoire had been produced on one sequencing platform. Besides the first cohort of approximately 670 subjects, a separate validation cohort made up of roughly 120 different subjects was used. To decide whether each TCR beta V gene segment behaved as functional or pseudogenic, an earlier analysis of some 600 of the donors relied on high-throughput TCR beta sequencing. To predict cytomegalovirus infection status, the study brought together high-throughput TCR immunosequencing, statistical association of individual TCRs with disease status, and machine learning. About 280 gigabases of sequencing data and around 88 million unique TCR sequences made up an early release that covered 640 HLA-typed donors.

The paper as a whole reports these results and caveats: V-gene and J-gene trimming of TCR beta chains was associated with a missense DCLRE1C variant in a later genetic analysis, and the association was replicated in an independent cohort. Most CMV-associated TCR beta chains appeared to be HLA-restricted in a later analysis, and the HLA associations seemed to be driven largely by CMV exposure. Compared with the 666-donor mean, donors in an Asian-associated ancestry cluster had fewer N-insertions in productive TCRs, according to a later genetic analysis. In a later analysis, HLA-associated TCR beta chains were found to be more clonally expanded and to have lower generation probabilities than equally common non-associated chains. The presence/absence analyses assumed that sequencing depth was roughly uniform across donors, and that assumption may not be true. A further reported finding was that TCR beta sequences accurately predicted the HLA-A and HLA-B alleles for most subjects in the first cohort. Cytomegalovirus status was reported to be diagnosed by the classifier with high specificity and sensitivity in both the original and validation cohorts. The cohort was sequenced for TCR beta chains only, and without alpha or paired-chain data the features that could be detected were limited. The study gave a list of roughly 150 TCR beta chains associated with cytomegalovirus. In a later analysis, 15,000 to 20,000 TCR beta sequences were associated with specific HLA alleles at a false discovery rate of 0.05. A cluster of highly shared sequence variants was judged likely to represent a technical artifact of the sequencing pipeline. A later analysis found that TCR association rates varied across HLA loci, with DRB1 alleles showing the most associated TCRs and HLA-C alleles the fewest. Because some donors lacked HLA typing at each locus, the association tests relied only on the typed subset. The authors suggested that the approach could potentially be extended to other disease states and immunological phenotypes. Some IMGT-functional V segments, including TRBV6-2 and TRBV6-3, could not be told apart with the 87-base-pair reads, so those segments were excluded. For the cohort, immune exposure information was limited to CMV serostatus. Correlated functional status among segregating V segments might reflect linkage disequilibrium, but an unknown experimental factor could not be ruled out. Most TCR sequences were observed very rarely across donors, whereas some public TCRs were present in many individuals. According to a later analysis, parvovirus B19, influenza, CMV and Epstein-Barr virus appeared linked to several top co-occurrence clusters. Because counts were too low, more than 15 rarely observed V segments, including chromosome 9 orphons, were excluded from the earlier analysis of under 650 of the donors. Assigning TCR associations to individual alleles was difficult when HLA alleles, especially DR and DQ, strongly co-occurred. A few of the identified cytomegalovirus-associated TCR beta chains were confirmed in vitro to be specific for cytomegalovirus antigens. In an earlier analysis of approximately 590 of the donors, most TCR beta V segments appeared in productive rearrangements about 90% or about 30% of the time, broadly matching IMGT annotations.

The cohort consisted of 670 or so healthy bone marrow donors. All cohort members were sampled while nominally healthy, although unrecorded immune exposures were likely present. The donor was CMV seronegative and was included in the group of 352 seronegative cohort members. Each donor provided a peripheral blood sample, and peripheral blood mononuclear cells were used for TCR beta sequencing. Genomic DNA was extracted from the blood cell samples with the Qiagen DNeasy Blood Extraction Kit. V drops 8 bases and J drops 2 bases, leaving 11 bases in between. Reading the germline V gene gives CDR1 MNHNS and CDR2 SASEGT. The CDR3 runs 13 residues from the cysteine to the phenylalanine. Only the CDR3 part of the read is kept: 39 bases, read in frame from the first base. For this clone: The antigen it binds to is not known. No per-base quality is available; no much larger clone lies one base away.

Library method: the immunoSEQ multiplex PCR assay. A mixture of 60 forward primers for TCR Vbeta segments and 13 reverse primers for TCR Jbeta segments was used in the multiplex PCR. A multiplex PCR assay on genomic DNA amplified the CDR3 region of rearranged TCR beta genes. Amplified TCR beta libraries were sequenced as 87-base-pair reads on the Illumina HiSeq System. Per the source publication's procedure: A later analysis counted about 80 million unique TCR beta chains across the roughly 700 repertoires, and some 11 million of these chains were shared by at least two donors. To remove PCR and sequencing errors, raw reads were error-corrected and collapsed into unique sequences using a nearest-neighbor algorithm that merged closely related sequences. CDR3 sequences were aligned to IMGT reference sequences to assign V, D and J gene segments. For a sequence to be retained, at least a six-nucleotide match to both a V gene segment and a J gene segment was required. Rearrangements were classified as productive when the CDR3 lacked stop codons and remained in frame with V and J, and all other rearrangements were classified as non-productive. CDR3 was defined by IMGT convention, running from the second conserved V-encoded cysteine to the conserved J-encoded phenylalanine. In an earlier analysis of some 550 of the donors, sequences lacking an unambiguous match to a single V gene segment were excluded. In an earlier analysis of about 590 of the donors, a V segment was called functional when productive rearrangements were above 56.7%, and segregating when the standard deviation between donors exceeded 5%. To diagnose cytomegalovirus status from the catalog of TCR beta chain sequences, a statistical classification framework was built. In a later analysis, V and J genes were assigned by comparing TCR nucleotide sequences against IMGT/GENE-DB human TR gene sequences. The TCRdist pipeline was used in a later analysis to assign CDR3 sequences and most-parsimonious VDJ recombination scenarios. In a later analysis, every TCR beta chain was defined by the combination of its CDR3 amino acid sequence and its V-gene family, and reads without a unique V-gene family were dropped. A later analysis removed 550 to 650 highly shared, low-generation-probability nucleotide sequences to deal with suspected cross-contamination and a sequencing artifact. A later analysis calculated a clonal expansion index for each public chain from normalized within-repertoire ranks of inferred template counts. In a later analysis, generation probabilities were computed using a VDJ recombination model fitted to out-of-frame rearrangements, and the results were checked against IGoR. In a later analysis, TCR-TCR, TCR-HLA and TCR-CMV co-occurrence was scored with hypergeometric tests, and a repertoire-size bias correction was applied to TCR pairs. A later analysis estimated false discovery rates by permuting HLA or CMV assignments 20 times. In a later analysis, co-occurring TCRs were grouped using DBSCAN, with TCRdist sequence similarity added in when clustering inside HLA-allele-positive subsets. Co-occurrence clustering excluded repertoires with fewer than 30,000 or more than 120,000 public chains, plus five with anomalous nucleotide sharing. TCRdb provides this immuneACCESS table in a form limited to in-frame rearrangements. Some clones are lacking; in checked studies, under half of them reflect an unresolved V gene, and why the rest are absent is not known. That table gives V, J and clone size, and the DNA gave D and trimming. This sample gives under 150,000 clones in total; 75% to 85% of them show up just once. The ten largest clonotypes hold about 2.5% of the sample.

Sequenced input: PBMCs. The rearrangement joined TRBV6-1 to TRBJ2-3; D gene: possibly TRBD1, on 5 matching bases. The TCR originated in a man aged 50-59 years in good health and CMV-seronegative. CDR3 reads: CASEQVNTDTQYF. The DNA sequence follows: TGTGCCAGCGAACAGGTGAACACAGATACGCAGTATTTT.